This TCR beta chain was identified during a study of monozygotic twins with inflammatory bowel disease. Researchers used 3500 ng of total RNA for each TCR library. A 6-nucleotide sample barcode was carried by the UMIs, which template switching added. TCRdb re-called the 5' RACE reads; one entry per CDR3 protein, DNA not given. Its clone listing holds under 200,000 distinct CDR3 sequences. The CDR3 extends over 14 amino acids. Per germline, CDR1 MNHEY and CDR2 SVGEGT. Specimen: blood. The sequence was obtained from a human donor with ulcerative colitis or Crohn's disease, or a healthy co-twin of an affected twin (not recorded which). The chain employs TRBV6-2 or TRBV6-3 and TRBJ1-6. CDR3 amino acids: CASREQRPNSPLHF.